This T cell receptor (beta chain) was recorded in a study of blood T cell repertoires in COVID-19. Study-level information: There were acute and convalescent COVID-19 samples, and they came from the United States, Italy and Spain. Sources were T cells, B-cell-depleted T cells, or PBMCs; the material itself was cDNA or gDNA.

This clone was observed a single time. Germline trimming cut 0 bases from V and 1 base from J; bases unmatched to any gene: 11. Germline V lookup: CDR1 SEHNR, CDR2 FQNEAQ (reference sequence). This CDR3 spans 18 amino acids. Original analysis: Reference gene primer amplification in the assay estimated nucleated cell counts. Assay: immunoSEQ multiplex PCR; the TCRdb copy retains only in-frame clones and omits some. The DNA was the basis for D and trimming; V, J and clone size are from that table. The sample yields under 200,000 clones, approximately 90% seen once. The source of this sequence is a man aged 35 to 55 with active or convalescent COVID-19. Sequencing was performed on peripheral blood. The chain uses TRBV7-9 and TRBJ2-5; the match to TRBD2 covers 7 bases. The CDR3 loop reads CASSLAVSTSRFQETQYF. Here the CDR3 DNA reads TGTGCCAGCAGCTTAGCGGTATCGACTAGCAGATTCCAAGAGACCCAGTACTTC. The variable domain in full, with the rest retrieved from reference TRBV7-9 and TRBJ2-5, is DTGVSQNPRHKITKRGQNVTFRCDPISEHNRLYWYRQTLGQGPEFLTYFQNEAQLEKSRLLSDRFSAERPKGSFSTLEIQRTEQGDSAMYLCASSLAVSTSRFQETQYFGPGTRLLVL.